These 20 T cell receptor beta chains came from one sample sequenced in a study of blood T cells in healthy people across ages (dated by TCRdb to the mid-2010s). The method was 5' RACE. Instrument on record: Illumina HiSeq 2500. A second PCR of roughly 7 to 12 cycles was performed with a sample-barcoded 5' primer and a J-beta primer mix. TCRdb took the public reads, trimmed them with fastp at Q25, ran MiXCR for clone calling and kept in-frame beta chains. When rows share a CDR3 protein, they turn into one entry using the most common DNA and genes. The sample contains about 1.8 million distinct CDR3 sequences, 49% of them found a single time. The ten largest clonotypes hold roughly 2% of the sample. Sequencing input: blood. The origin of the receptors is a woman aged 40-49 years in good health.

The chain joins TRBV5-5 to TRBJ2-7; 8 bases fit TRBD1. This CDR3 has 13 amino acids. CDR1 is SGHKS, CDR2 YYEKEE, per germline (reference sequence). Trimming took 7 bases from V and 1 from J; bases not matched to a gene: 4. CDR3 coding DNA: TGTGCCAGCCTGGACAGGGATTCCTACGAGCAGTACTTC. It codes for CASLDRDSYEQYF.

The chain has TRBV7-2 and TRBJ2-5; weak D call: TRBD2 (6 bases). The germline V and J ends were trimmed by 5 bases and 11 bases, with 24 bases remaining between them. From germline, CDR1 is SGHTA and CDR2 FQGNSA. This CDR3 region has 15 residues. CDR3 loop: CASSPLLSLPREQYF. DNA for the CDR3: TGTGCCAGCAGCCCCCTTTTGAGTCTTCCCCGGGAGCAGTACTTC.

Points on this clonotype: The junction departs from the called germline gene at one end, perhaps through a read error. The V call is TRBV2, the J call TRBJ2-5; TRBD1 matches 9 bases. The DNA end lines up better with TRBJ2-7; the J call may be wrong. The CDR3 sequence is 13 residues long. Germline loops: CDR1 SNHLY, CDR2 FYNNEI. CDR3 residues: CAGSTGQGFEQYF. The CDR3 DNA is TGTGCCGGCAGTACAGGACAGGGGTTCGAGCAGTACTTC.

This clonotype has more than one count but fewer than ten. The gene calls are TRBV5-1 and TRBJ2-1, with TRBD1 matching over 7 bases. Looked up from germline, CDR1 is SGHRS and CDR2 is YFSETQ. The CDR3 totals 11 residues. V was clipped by 6 bases and J by 9 bases; unmatched bases: 3. In nucleotides, the CDR3 is TGCGCCAGCAAGACAGGGTCTGAGCAGTTCTTC. Encoded protein: CASKTGSEQFF.

The chain is built from TRBV6-2 or TRBV6-3 and TRBJ1-1; weak D call: TRBD1 (5 bases). From germline, CDR1 is MNHEY and CDR2 SVGEGT. V lost 10 bases and J 0 bases, leaving 15 bases between the germline ends. CDR3 length: 14 residues. CDR3 DNA: TGTGCCACCCGGGGGGGATCTATGAACACTGAAGCTTTCTTT. As protein: CATRGGSMNTEAFF.

This clonotype came up a few times. The chain has TRBV12-3 or TRBV12-4 and TRBJ1-2; 8 bases map to TRBD1. The ends lost 4 bases at V and 4 bases at J; junction bases unmatched: 8. The CDR3 is 15 amino acids. The CDR3 nucleotides read TGTGCCAGCAGTTCCCCAAGACAGGGGAGCTATGGCTACACCTTC. This translates into CASSSPRQGSYGYTF.

This clonotype was seen a handful of times. The chain combines TRBV24-1 with TRBJ2-1, with 14 positions matching TRBD2. Germline V CDR1 and CDR2: KGHDR, SFDVKD. Germline trimming cut 5 bases from V and 0 bases from J; bases unmatched to any gene: 14. CDR3 length equals 21 residues. The CDR3 reads CATSAGVWTSGGQSSYNEQFF. The DNA of the CDR3 is TGTGCCACCAGTGCGGGGGTTTGGACTAGCGGGGGGCAGTCCTCCTACAATGAGCAGTTCTTC.

This rearrangement joins TRBV9 to TRBJ2-3, with unresolved D. There are 14 residues in the CDR3. Trimming removed 0 bases at V and 3 bases at J, with 8 bases between. In germline, CDR1 is SGDLS, CDR2 YYNGEE. For the CDR3, the DNA is TGTGCCAGCAGCGTAGGGGCTGTTACAGATACGCAGTATTTT. As protein: CASSVGAVTDTQYF.

The genes are TRBV6-5 and TRBJ1-5; D remains ambiguous. The V gene's germline CDR1 is MNHEY and CDR2 SVGAGI. The CDR3 is made up of 15 amino acids. The V end lost 6 bases, the J end lost 3 bases, and 15 bases lay between the germline ends. CDR3 sequence: CASRRSSGHNQPQHF. Written as DNA, the CDR3 is TGTGCCAGCAGACGCAGCTCGGGCCACAATCAGCCCCAGCATTTT.

This rearrangement joins TRBV6-5 to TRBJ2-3; 9 positions match TRBD2. CDR3 length: 16 residues. Looked up from germline, CDR1 is MNHEY and CDR2 is SVGAGI. The V segment lost 7 bases and the J segment 3 bases; nucleotides outside the gene matches: 11. This CDR3 is CASTEGPSGVTDTQYF. The CDR3 region has the DNA TGTGCCAGCACCGAGGGCCCTAGCGGGGTTACAGATACGCAGTATTTT.

The chain uses TRBV6-2 or TRBV6-3 and TRBJ2-7; 7 bases map to TRBD1. The DNA end favors TRBJ2-5, so the J call may be wrong. The CDR3 length is 18 residues. Germline CDR1 and CDR2: MNHEY and SVGEGT. The CDR3 spells CASSWATGDARGEETQYF. The CDR3 nucleotides read TGTGCCAGCAGTTGGGCTACAGGGGACGCCCGGGGCGAAGAGACCCAGTACTTC.

The V call is TRBV10-1, the J call TRBJ2-7; D is tentatively TRBD1 or TRBD2 (6 bases each). The length of the CDR3 is 14 residues. Deletions cut 6 bases from V and 2 bases from J, with 14 bases between. Germline CDR1 is WNHNN and CDR2 is SYGVQD (reference sequence). The CDR3 loop is CASRPGEVTYEQYF. DNA for the CDR3: TGCGCCAGCAGACCAGGGGAGGTTACCTACGAGCAGTACTTC.

This chain connects TRBV5-1 to TRBJ2-7; D gene unclear. V was shortened by 4 bases and J by 0 bases, with 23 bases between the two germline ends. From germline, CDR1 is SGHRS and CDR2 YFSETQ. CDR3 length: 18 residues. The CDR3 region has the DNA TGCGCCAGCAGCCCCCAAGTGGGATCCATCCCTTTCTCCTACGAGCAGTACTTC. This sequence encodes CASSPQVGSIPFSYEQYF.

This clonotype was counted ten times or more. At one boundary the junction diverges from the germline segment, which might be a read error. The rearrangement links TRBV4-3 to TRBJ2-5, with D possibly matching TRBD1 (6 bases). Germline CDR1 is LGHNA and CDR2 is YSLEER. The CDR3 has 13 amino acids. CDR3 coding DNA: TGTGCCAGCTCACAGGGTGTCGGGGAGACCCAGTACTTC. The encoded protein is CASSQGVGETQYF.

The chain has TRBV20-1 and TRBJ2-1, with D possibly matching TRBD2 (5 bases). Germline lookup yields CDR1 DFQATT and CDR2 SNEGSKA (reference sequence). This CDR3 region has 17 residues. Trimming took 5 bases from V and 3 from J, leaving 23 bases between them. The DNA of the CDR3 is TGCAGTGCTGGAGGCGTTTCGAGGCTTCTGAACTACAATGAGCAGTTCTTC. Its translation is CSAGGVSRLLNYNEQFF.

Points on this clonotype: One end of the junction is discordant with germline, which a read error may explain. The chain recombines TRBV20-1 with TRBJ2-5; possibly TRBD1 for D (5 bases). The CDR3 length is 13 residues. CDR1 is DFQATT, CDR2 SNEGSKA, per germline (reference sequence). The CDR3 DNA reads as TGCAGTGCTAGGGGGCTTTACCAAGAGACCCGGTACTTC. This codes for CSARGLYQETRYF.

This clonotype was found a few times. The V and J genes are TRBV7-2 and TRBJ2-4; tentative D call: TRBD1 (6 bases). The end of the DNA aligns better with TRBJ2-7, so the J call may be wrong. The CDR3 totals 14 residues. The V gene's germline CDR1 is SGHTA and CDR2 FQGNSA. This chain's CDR3 is CASSLNRVGNEQYF. DNA of the CDR3: TGTGCCAGCAGCTTAAACAGGGTGGGGAACGAGCAGTACTTC.

CDR3 residues: CASSLSTTGGRQPQHF. CDR3 bases: TGCGCCAGCAGCCTATCTACGACAGGGGGACGACAGCCCCAGCATTTT. The chain links TRBV5-1 to TRBJ1-5; TRBD1 matches at 9 bases. V dropped 4 bases and J dropped 7; count of bases not matched to a gene: 12. Germline values: CDR1 SGHRS, CDR2 YFSETQ. The CDR3 totals 16 residues.

For the CDR3, the DNA is TGCAGTGCAGCGTCCACTGCGCCCCCCGCAGATACGCAGTATTTT. This encodes CSAASTAPPADTQYF. This chain links TRBV20-1 with TRBJ2-3; D unclear. The CDR3 sequence is 15 residues long. The germline gives CDR1 DFQATT, CDR2 SNEGSKA (reference sequence). The V end lost 6 bases, the J end lost 4 bases, and 20 bases lay between the germline ends.

The CDR3 loop is CASQVGTRTGANVLTF. CDR3 bases: TGTGCCAGCCAGGTTGGTACCAGAACTGGGGCCAACGTCCTGACTTTC. The chain carries TRBV6-2 or TRBV6-3 and TRBJ2-6, with unresolved D. The V gene lost 8 bases and the J gene lost 2 bases, with 16 bases spanning the gap. The CDR3 contains 16 residues. Germline CDR1 MNHEY, CDR2 SVGEGT.